This TCR beta chain came from a study of CD8 T cells in Susac syndrome. Random hexamers were used to reverse transcribe the RNA input (about 0.5 to 1 ug). TCRdb re-called the immunoSEQ multiplex PCR reads through MiXCR, storing one row per CDR3 protein. The sample contains fewer than 150,000 distinct CDR3 sequences, under 95% of which appear only once. Germline V gene data show CDR1 as SGHDT and CDR2 as YYEEEE. The CDR3 totals 15 residues. V was trimmed by 0 bases and J by 0 bases, leaving 10 bases between them. The sample was CD8+ T cells from PBMCs. The chain uses TRBV5-6 and TRBJ2-7; D unresolved. The sequence came from a human donor with multiple sclerosis. The CDR3 reads CASSLDGRSSYEQYF. CDR3 nucleotides: TGTGCCAGCAGCTTGGACGGTAGAAGCTCCTACGAGCAGTACTTC.